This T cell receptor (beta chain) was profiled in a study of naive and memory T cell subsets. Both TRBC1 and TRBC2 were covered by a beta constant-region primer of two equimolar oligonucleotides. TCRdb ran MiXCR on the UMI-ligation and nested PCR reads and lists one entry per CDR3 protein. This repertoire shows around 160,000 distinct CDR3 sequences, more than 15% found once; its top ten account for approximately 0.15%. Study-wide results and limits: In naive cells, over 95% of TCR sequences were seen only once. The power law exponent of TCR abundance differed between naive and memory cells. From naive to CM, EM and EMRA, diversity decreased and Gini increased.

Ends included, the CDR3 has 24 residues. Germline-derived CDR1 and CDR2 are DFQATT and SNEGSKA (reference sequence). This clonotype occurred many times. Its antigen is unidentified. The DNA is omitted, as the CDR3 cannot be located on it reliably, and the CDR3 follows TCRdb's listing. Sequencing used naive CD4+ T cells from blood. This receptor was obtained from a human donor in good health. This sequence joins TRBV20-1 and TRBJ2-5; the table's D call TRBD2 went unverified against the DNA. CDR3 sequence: CSARSPFYICSARSPSRRRETQYF.